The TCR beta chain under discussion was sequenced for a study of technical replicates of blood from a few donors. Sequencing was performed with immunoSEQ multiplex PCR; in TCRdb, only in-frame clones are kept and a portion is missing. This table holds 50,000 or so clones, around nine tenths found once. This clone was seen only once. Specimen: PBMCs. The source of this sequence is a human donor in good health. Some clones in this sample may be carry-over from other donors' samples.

The CDR3 loop is CASRYGPDKNTGELFF. The DNA of the CDR3 is TGTGCCAGTCGATACGGTCCCGACAAGAACACCGGGGAGCTGTTTTTT. The V call is TRBV19, the J call TRBJ2-2, with no clear D. V was clipped by 8 bases and J by 1 base, with 17 bases between them. CDR3 length: 16 amino acids. Germline V lookup: CDR1 LNHDA, CDR2 SQIVND (reference sequence).